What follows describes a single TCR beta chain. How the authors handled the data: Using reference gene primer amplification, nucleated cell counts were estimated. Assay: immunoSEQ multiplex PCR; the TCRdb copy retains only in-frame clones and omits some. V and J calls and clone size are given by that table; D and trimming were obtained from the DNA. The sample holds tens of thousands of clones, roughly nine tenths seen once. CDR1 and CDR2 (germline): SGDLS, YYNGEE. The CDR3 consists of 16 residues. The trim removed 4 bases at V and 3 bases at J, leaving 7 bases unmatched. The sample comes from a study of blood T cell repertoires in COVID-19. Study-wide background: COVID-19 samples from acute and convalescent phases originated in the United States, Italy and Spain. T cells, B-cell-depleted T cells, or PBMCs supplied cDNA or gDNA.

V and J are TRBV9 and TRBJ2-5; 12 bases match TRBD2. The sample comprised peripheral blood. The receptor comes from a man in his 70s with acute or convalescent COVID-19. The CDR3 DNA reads TGTGCCAGCAGCACAGGGACTAGCGGGTTGGAAGAGACCCAGTACTTC. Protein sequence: CASSTGTSGLEETQYF. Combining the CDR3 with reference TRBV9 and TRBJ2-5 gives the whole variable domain DSGVTQTPKHLITATGQRVTLRCSPRSGDLSVYWYQQSLDQGLQFLIQYYNGEERAKGNILERFSAQQFPDLHSELNLSSLELGDSALYFCASSTGTSGLEETQYFGPGTRLLVL.